The T cell receptor (beta chain) described here comes from a study of CD8+ T cells in alopecia areata. Study-level results: Persistence during tofacitinib was seen for many expanded lesional clones in scalp and blood. Lesional scalp, especially alopecia totalis/universalis, showed higher clonality than normal scalp.

As concerns this clone: Its specificity is unknown.

Following RNA extraction, reverse transcription yielded cDNA that acted as the sequencing template. Some clones are missing from TCRdb's copy, which holds only in-frame ones; the method was immunoSEQ multiplex PCR. The sample has about 300,000 clones, 55% to 75% seen once. Treatment here: oral pan-JAK inhibitor, 5-10 mg twice daily. This CDR3 region has 15 residues. CDR1 is GTSNPN and CDR2 is SVGIG in the germline V gene (reference sequence). J gave up 10 bases and V 2 bases, and 8 bases lay outside the gene matches. The sequenced sample was CD4+ T cells sorted from blood, obtained at week 24, from a patient treated with tofacitinib. The chain links TRBV30 to TRBJ2-5; the match to TRBD2 covers 15 bases. The TCR originated in a human donor with alopecia areata. CDR3 nucleotide sequence: TGTGCCTGGAGTAAACCAGGACTAGCGGGGGGGATCCAGTACTTC. Its protein is CAWSKPGLAGGIQYF.